The clone carrying this T cell receptor (beta chain) has a handful of counts. Its antigen is as yet unknown. Unique molecular identifiers were incorporated during preparation of the TCRbeta library. TCRdb recomputed calls from the PCR reads with MiXCR, one row per CDR3 protein. The table lists a few hundred thousand distinct CDR3 sequences, 27% of them singletons. This CDR3 region has 15 residues. Trimming took 4 bases from V and 2 from J; bases not matched to a gene: 7. The data were obtained in a study of T-cell reconstitution after alpha-beta-depleted transplantation in children. Overall study findings and caveats: T-cell numbers and diversity one year post-transplant derived largely from freshly generated T cells. Some patients owed their high day-60 TCRbeta diversity to surviving recipient T cells and thymic progenitors. Alpha-beta T cells about two months after transplant reportedly derived from several hundred expanded graft clones.

The receptor was isolated from a boy in the first two years of life with Wiskott-Aldrich syndrome, due to receive a stem cell transplant. This material consisted of PBMCs, taken before TCRalphabeta/CD19-depleted stem cell transplant. The chain carries TRBV12-3 or TRBV12-4 and TRBJ2-5, with TRBD1 identical over 7 bases. The CDR3 DNA sequence: TGTGCCAGCAGTTGGGCGGAGACAGGGCAAGAGACCCAGTACTTC. Its protein product is CASSWAETGQETQYF.